The T cell receptor (beta chain) under discussion was sequenced for a study of T cells after yellow fever vaccination. TCRdb recomputed calls from the 5' RACE reads with MiXCR, one row per CDR3 protein. Of some 120,000 distinct CDR3 sequences in the sample, nearly 15% were seen once. V lost 4 bases and J 2 bases, leaving 10 bases between the germline ends. CDR3 length: 14 residues. Per germline, CDR1 LNHDA and CDR2 SQIVND (reference sequence). The V call is TRBV19, the J call TRBJ2-3; maybe TRBD1 (6 bases). Here the sequenced sample was CD8+ T cells sorted from PBMCs, taken 5 days after the yellow fever booster vaccination. The clonotype was recovered from a man aged 18 to 30 who received the YFV17D yellow fever vaccine. The CDR3 region has the DNA TGTGCCAGTAGTACCCCGGGACACACAGATACGCAGTATTTT. Residues: CASSTPGHTDTQYF.